A selection of T cell receptor beta chains follows, all from one sample in a study of T cell responses to AZD1222 COVID-19 vaccine. TCRdb's copy holds only in-frame clones and misses some; the assay was immunoSEQ multiplex PCR. Of some 110,000 clones listed, roughly nine tenths are singletons. This specimen was peripheral blood, taken on day 0 of AZD1222 vaccination. These receptors all stem from an adult in good health. Each CDR3 is given with its conserved first and last residue. Fields, in order: CDR3 protein, CDR3 DNA, V gene, D gene, CDR3 length, J gene, clone size. The D gene is left open where the match is weak. Rows give clone size only sometimes, using once, few, many, or a class for an expanded clone.

CASTFTQETQYF TGTGCCAGCACCTTTACCCAAGAGACCCAGTACTTC TRBV6-5 - 12 TRBJ2-5 once
CASSQDLHTGGTGNGYTF TGCGCCAGCAGCCAAGACCTACATACAGGGGGAACCGGGAATGGCTACACCTTC TRBV4-3 TRBD1 18 TRBJ1-2 once
CASSPHLDSNTEAFF TGTGCCAGCAGCCCCCACCTGGACAGCAACACTGAAGCTTTCTTT TRBV9 - 15 TRBJ1-1 few
CASSLGHTGELFF TGTGCCAGCAGCTTAGGCCACACCGGGGAGCTGTTTTTT TRBV7-9 - 13 TRBJ2-2 -
CASSLAGLADYSYEQYF TGTGCCAGCAGCTTGGCCGGACTAGCGGATTACTCCTACGAGCAGTACTTC TRBV5-4 TRBD2 17 TRBJ2-7 -
CASSLGSGSSNNSPLHF TGTGCCAGCAGCTTAGGCTCGGGATCATCCAATAATTCACCCCTCCACTTT TRBV7-8 - 17 TRBJ1-6 -
CASSRSINTEAFF TGTGCCAGCAGCCGCAGCATTAACACTGAAGCTTTCTTT TRBV12-3/TRBV12-4 - 13 TRBJ1-1 -
CASSYGGRGPNTEAFF TGTGCCAGCAGCTATGGTGGCAGGGGGCCGAACACTGAAGCTTTCTTT TRBV13 TRBD1 16 TRBJ1-1 -
CASSPMGQGREKLFF TGTGCCAGCAGCCCTATGGGACAGGGGCGAGAAAAACTGTTTTTT TRBV3-1/TRBV3-2 TRBD1 15 TRBJ1-4 -
CASSYSTGEVGEQFF TGTGCCAGCAGTTACTCAACAGGGGAGGTCGGTGAGCAGTTCTTC TRBV6-5 - 15 TRBJ2-1 -
CATAGLGTGANVLTF TGTGCCACCGCCGGATTGGGAACTGGGGCCAACGTCCTGACTTTC TRBV24-1 - 15 TRBJ2-6 -
CASSGDPGQGYQPQHF TGTGCCAGCAGTGGAGATCCGGGACAGGGGTATCAGCCCCAGCATTTT TRBV2 TRBD1 16 TRBJ1-5 -
CAGRVNTGELFF TGTGCCGGGAGGGTGAACACCGGGGAGCTGTTTTTT TRBV2 TRBD2 12 TRBJ2-2 -
CASSRLAGGRIDNEQFF TGTGCCAGCAGCAGACTAGCGGGGGGGCGAATAGACAATGAGCAGTTCTTC TRBV3-1/TRBV3-2 TRBD2 17 TRBJ2-1 -
CASSGWTENQPQHF TGTGCCAGCAGTGGGTGGACAGAGAATCAGCCCCAGCATTTT TRBV2 - 14 TRBJ1-5 -
CASSLAPGTGAYEQYF TGCGCCAGCAGCCTGGCTCCCGGGACAGGCGCCTACGAGCAGTACTTC TRBV5-1 TRBD1 16 TRBJ2-7 -
CASSPAGVGDEQFF TGTGCCAGCAGCCCCGCGGGGGTGGGCGATGAGCAGTTCTTC TRBV7-3 TRBD2 14 TRBJ2-1 -